This T cell receptor (beta chain) was recorded in a study of shared clonotypes between healthy human individuals. At the level of the study: The donor pool was made up of a couple of women and three men aged 18 to 49.

V gave up 3 bases and J gave up 6 bases; unmatched junction bases: 6. The V gene's germline CDR1 is SGHRS and CDR2 YFSETQ. The CDR3 contains 16 residues. This clone is a singleton in its sample. Libraries were prepared by immunoSEQ multiplex PCR; TCRdb keeps only in-frame clonotypes and omits some of them. The sample lists roughly 700,000 clones, around 67% occurring once. This rearrangement joins TRBV5-1 to TRBJ2-1, with 13 bases identical to TRBD2. Source material: memory CD4+ T cells sorted from blood. Subset here: CD45RA-negative fraction. This clonotype originated in a woman in her twenties or thirties in good health. The CDR3 coding sequence is TGCGCCAGCAGCTGGACTAGCGGGAGATCCGCCAATGAGCAGTTCTTC. It specifies CASSWTSGRSANEQFF.